The clone carrying this T cell receptor beta chain was observed a handful of times. This sample is drawn from a study of cytomegalovirus exposure and HLA in healthy donors. The CDR3 sequence is 17 residues long. V gave up 0 bases and J gave up 7 bases, with 21 bases separating them. The germline gives CDR1 SGHTA, CDR2 FQGTGA. The PCR made use of 60 Vbeta and 13 Jbeta primers. Profiling relied on immunoSEQ multiplex PCR, and the TCRdb table lists in-frame clones only, not all of them. This table has some 110,000 clones, roughly a tenth appearing once. V usage is TRBV7-3 and J usage is TRBJ1-2, with D unresolved. This sequence originates from a middle-aged man in good health and CMV-seropositive. The specimen sequenced was PBMCs. This chain's CDR3 is CASSLTPDSLKGAGYTF. CDR3 bases: TGTGCCAGCAGCTTAACCCCGGACTCCTTAAAGGGAGCTGGCTACACCTTC.